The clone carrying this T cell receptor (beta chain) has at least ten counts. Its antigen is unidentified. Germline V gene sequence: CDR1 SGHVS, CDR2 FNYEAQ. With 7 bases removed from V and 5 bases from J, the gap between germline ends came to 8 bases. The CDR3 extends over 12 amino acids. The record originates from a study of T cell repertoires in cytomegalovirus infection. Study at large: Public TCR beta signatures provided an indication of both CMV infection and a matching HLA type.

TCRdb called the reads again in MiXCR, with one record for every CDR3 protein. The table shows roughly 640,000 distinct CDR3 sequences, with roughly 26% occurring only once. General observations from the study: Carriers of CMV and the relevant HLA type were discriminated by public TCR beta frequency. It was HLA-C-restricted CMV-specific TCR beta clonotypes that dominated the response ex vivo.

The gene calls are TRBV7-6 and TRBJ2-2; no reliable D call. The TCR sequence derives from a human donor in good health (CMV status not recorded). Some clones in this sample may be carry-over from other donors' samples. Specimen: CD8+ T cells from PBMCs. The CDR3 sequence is CASITPTGELFF. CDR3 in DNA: TGTGCCAGCATCACCCCAACCGGGGAGCTGTTTTTT.